This T cell receptor (beta chain) appears in the sequencing data of a study of blood T cell repertoires in COVID-19. Across the study: The origin of the acute and convalescent COVID-19 samples was the United States, Italy and Spain. The analysed material was cDNA or gDNA that came from T cells, B-cell-depleted T cells, or PBMCs.

Source study methods: For nucleated cells, counts were estimated from reference gene primer amplification. Sequencing used immunoSEQ multiplex PCR; TCRdb keeps in-frame clones, though not all of them. V and J calls and clone size are those listed in that table; D and trimming were worked out from the DNA. The profile shows around 90,000 clones, 75% to 90% of them singletons. CDR3 size: 14 residues. V lost 2 bases and J 5 bases, leaving 12 bases between the germline ends. In germline, CDR1 is MNHNS, CDR2 SASEGT. Sequencing was performed on peripheral blood. The V and J genes are TRBV6-1 and TRBJ1-1, with D possibly being TRBD1 (5 bases). The origin of this receptor is a male donor with acute or convalescent COVID-19. The chain's CDR3 is CASSEWGVRTEAFF. CDR3 nucleotide sequence: TGTGCCAGCAGTGAATGGGGCGTGAGGACTGAAGCTTTCTTT.